The source of this TCR beta chain is a study of siplizumab effects on memory and regulatory T cells. V gave up 2 bases and J gave up 0 bases; unmatched junction bases: 6. Looked up from germline, CDR1 is MNHEY and CDR2 is SMNVEV (reference sequence). The CDR3 runs 16 residues. Sequenced by immunoSEQ multiplex PCR; TCRdb stores in-frame clones only, minus some. Of 110,000 or so clones in the sample, around 93% were seen once. This sequence originates from a human donor in good health. Sample: CD4+ T cells sorted from blood. V usage is TRBV27 and J usage is TRBJ1-1; 7 nucleotides match TRBD1. CDR3 sequence reads: CASSLEGQRLNTEAFF. DNA for the CDR3: TGTGCCAGCAGTTTAGAGGGACAGAGGTTGAACACTGAAGCTTTCTTT.